The 19 T cell receptor beta chains given below trace back to one sample, sequenced in a study of blood T cell repertoires in COVID-19 (dated by TCRdb to between 2020 and 2021). Libraries were built with the immunoSEQ multiplex PCR assay. The clones in this table, taken by TCRdb from immuneACCESS, are in-frame only. Not every clone is retained; where verified, under half of the shortfall comes from an unresolved V gene, and the cause of the rest is unknown. Recorded for this sample are 120,000 or so clones; over 75% of them occurred a single time. The ten largest clones represent more than 6.5% of the sample. The material sequenced was peripheral blood. The receptors shown here come from a man at least 80 years old with active or convalescent COVID-19.

This clone was observed a few times. The chain joins TRBV27 to TRBJ2-6; D unclear. V shed 6 bases and J shed 0 bases, with 18 bases lying between them. Germline lookup yields CDR1 MNHEY and CDR2 SMNVEV (reference sequence). This CDR3 comprises 18 residues. This chain's CDR3 is CASRRRGPFFSGANVLTF. The CDR3 coding sequence is TGTGCCAGCAGGCGGCGCGGTCCTTTTTTCTCTGGGGCCAACGTCCTGACTTTC. Full variable domain (remainder filled in from reference TRBV27 and TRBJ2-6): EAQVTQNPRYLITVTGKKLTVTCSQNMNHEYMSWYRQDPGLGLRQIYYSMNVEVTDKGDVPEGYKVSRKEKRNFPLILESPSPNQTSLYFCASRRRGPFFSGANVLTFGAGSRLTVL.

This chain links TRBV7-6 with TRBJ2-1, with TRBD2 as a possible D gene (6 bases). The CDR3 loop spans 15 amino acids. Between the trimmed V and J ends, which lost 2 bases and 6 bases, there was a span of 14 bases. Germline CDR1 SGHVS, CDR2 FNYEAQ. The CDR3 DNA reads TGTGCCAGCAGCTTATGGGGACTTGGATCCAATGAGCAGTTCTTC. Translated, it gives CASSLWGLGSNEQFF.

In nucleotides, the CDR3 is TGTGCCAGCAGGATTGGACAGGGCGGGGGTGGCTACACCTTC. This encodes CASRIGQGGGGYTF. V usage is TRBV7-9 and J usage is TRBJ1-2; the match to TRBD1 covers 8 bases. V was clipped by 6 bases and J by 7 bases; unmatched bases: 10. This CDR3 has 14 residues. Germline V gene lookup returns CDR1 SEHNR and CDR2 FQNEAQ (reference sequence). The variable domain in full, completed from reference TRBV7-9 and TRBJ1-2, reads DTGVSQNPRHKITKRGQNVTFRCDPISEHNRLYWYRQTLGQGPEFLTYFQNEAQLEKSRLLSDRFSAERPKGSFSTLEIQRTEQGDSAMYLCASRIGQGGGGYTFGSGTRLTVV.

CDR3 residues: CASSFWTGPKGRQETQYF. The CDR3 bases are TGTGCCAGCAGCTTCTGGACAGGGCCCAAGGGGCGACAAGAGACCCAGTACTTC. The chain is built from TRBV7-9 and TRBJ2-5, with TRBD1 matching over 8 bases. Looked up from germline, CDR1 is SEHNR and CDR2 is FQNEAQ (reference sequence). The V gene end was trimmed by 3 bases and the J gene end by 2 bases; junction bases not matched to a gene: 14. The CDR3 runs 18 residues.

V and J are TRBV7-6 and TRBJ2-7; perhaps TRBD1 as D (5 bases). Per germline, CDR1 SGHVS and CDR2 FNYEAQ. The CDR3 is 15 amino acids. The germline V and J ends were trimmed by 1 base and 1 base, with 11 bases remaining between them. Here the CDR3 reads CASSLVGDKSYEQYF. The CDR3 region has the DNA TGTGCCAGCAGCTTAGTAGGGGATAAGTCCTACGAGCAGTACTTC. Full variable domain (rest looked up from reference TRBV7-6 and TRBJ2-7): GAGVSQSPRYKVTKRGQDVALRCDPISGHVSLYWYRQALGQGPEFLTYFNYEAQQDKSGLPNDRFSAERPEGSISTLTIQRTEQRDSAMYRCASSLVGDKSYEQYFGPGTRLTVT.

This chain joins TRBV18 and TRBJ2-5; TRBD1 matches 7 bases. Germline assignment: CDR1 KGHSH and CDR2 LQKENI. With V trimmed by 6 bases and J by 11 bases, 9 bases remained unmatched. This CDR3 is 12 amino acids long. The chain's CDR3 is CASSPRQGPQYF. CDR3 DNA: TGTGCCAGCTCGCCCCGACAGGGCCCACAGTACTTC.

The chain has TRBV13 and TRBJ2-5; no reliable D call. Trimming stripped 0 bases from V and 1 base from J, with 15 bases between. CDR3 length: 17 residues. Germline-derived CDR1 and CDR2 are PRHDT and FYEKMQ (reference sequence). This CDR3 reads CASSLGPGRTAQETQYF. CDR3 DNA sequence: TGTGCCAGCAGCTTAGGGCCAGGCAGAACGGCCCAAGAGACCCAGTACTTC.

The chain has TRBV10-3 and TRBJ2-1; maybe TRBD2 (5 bases). The CDR3 runs to 11 residues. Germline V CDR1 and CDR2: ENHRY, SYGVKD. V lost 6 bases and J 10 bases, leaving 10 bases between the germline ends. The CDR3 reads CAISGLQEQFF. For the CDR3, the DNA is TGTGCCATCAGCGGACTGCAGGAGCAGTTCTTC.

The V call is TRBV6-5, the J call TRBJ2-1, with D possibly TRBD1 on 5 matching bases. CDR3 length: 16 residues. CDR1 is MNHEY, CDR2 SVGAGI, per germline. The V end was cut by 0 bases, the J end by 5 bases, with 14 bases between. CDR3 bases: TGTGCCAGCAGTTACTCGAACAGGCGCCTAAACAATGAGCAGTTCTTC. Protein sequence: CASSYSNRRLNNEQFF.

This clone was recorded once. The genes are TRBV7-9 and TRBJ2-3; no firm D call. This CDR3 is built from 13 residues. V was pared by 7 bases and J by 1 base, with 9 bases between. Looked up from germline, CDR1 is SEHNR and CDR2 is FQNEAQ (reference sequence). The CDR3 DNA is TGTGCCAGCAATCGACGGGGCACAGATACGCAGTATTTT. This sequence encodes CASNRRGTDTQYF.

This clone occurred once. The chain recombines TRBV6-1 with TRBJ2-7, with 7 bases fitting TRBD2. The junction had 7 bases not matched to a gene; V was cut back by 2 bases and J by 3 bases. Germline V CDR1 and CDR2: MNHNS, SASEGT. This CDR3 region has 15 residues. CDR3 region: CASSESGTKVYEQYF. The CDR3 bases are TGTGCCAGCAGTGAAAGCGGGACTAAGGTCTACGAGCAGTACTTC.

The V call is TRBV29-1, the J call TRBJ2-2; D perhaps matches TRBD1 (6 bases). Germline-derived CDR1 and CDR2 are SQVTM and ANQGSEA. Between the trimmed V and J ends, which lost 7 bases and 0 bases, there was a span of 15 bases. The CDR3 sequence is 15 residues long. The CDR3 is CSATNRAANTGELFF. Written as DNA, the CDR3 is TGCAGCGCAACTAACAGGGCGGCGAACACCGGGGAGCTGTTTTTT.

The gene calls are TRBV30 and TRBJ2-1; 9 nucleotides match TRBD1. The V gene's germline CDR1 is GTSNPN and CDR2 SVGIG (reference sequence). This CDR3 is 15 amino acids long. Trimming at V came to 1 base and at J to 8 bases, leaving 9 bases not matched to a gene. The CDR3, as DNA: TGTGCCTGGAGTGGAGGGGGACAGGGCTTCGATGAGCAGTTCTTC. Translated, it gives CAWSGGGQGFDEQFF. The full variable domain, rest sourced from reference TRBV30 and TRBJ2-1, is SQTIHQWPATLVQPVGSPLSLECTVEGTSNPNLYWYRQAAGRGLQLLFYSVGIGQISSEVPQNLSASRPQDRQFILSSKKLLLSDSGFYLCAWSGGGQGFDEQFFGPGTRLTVL.

The chain is built from TRBV5-4 and TRBJ1-2; TRBD1 agrees at 12 bases. CDR1 and CDR2 from the germline V gene are SGHNT and YYREEE (reference sequence). The CDR3 has 15 residues. Trimming cost V 4 bases and J 2 bases; bases outside gene matches: 3. CDR3 region: CASSPGTGGNYGYTF. The CDR3 bases are TGTGCCAGCAGCCCTGGGACAGGGGGCAACTATGGCTACACCTTC.

This clone was seen once. The chain joins TRBV2 to TRBJ2-5; D is possibly TRBD1 (6 bases). The CDR3 extends over 12 amino acids. Trimming stripped 9 bases from V and 1 base from J, with 9 bases between. The germline gives CDR1 SNHLY, CDR2 FYNNEI. CDR3 residues: CASDRTQETQYF. The CDR3, as DNA: TGTGCCAGTGACAGGACCCAAGAGACCCAGTACTTC.

The rearrangement uses TRBV5-6 and TRBJ2-5; TRBD1 matches 8 bases. The germline V gene encodes CDR1 SGHDT and CDR2 YYEEEE. The J segment lost 5 bases and the V segment lost 1 base, leaving 4 bases of the junction unmatched. CDR3 length: 14 residues. The CDR3 DNA follows: TGTGCCAGCAGCTTGTCATACAGGGGGGAGACCCAGTACTTC. Translation gives CASSLSYRGETQYF.

In DNA form, the CDR3 reads TGCGCCAGCAGCTTATCCAGGGATAATGGCTACACCTTC. Its protein is CASSLSRDNGYTF. This sequence joins TRBV5-1 and TRBJ1-2; possibly TRBD1 for D (5 bases). Germline lookup yields CDR1 SGHRS and CDR2 YFSETQ. Between the trimmed V and J ends, which lost 2 bases and 6 bases, there was a span of 11 bases. The CDR3 runs to 13 residues. Looking up the rest from reference TRBV5-1 and TRBJ1-2 gives the full variable domain: KAGVTQTPRYLIKTRGQQVTLSCSPISGHRSVSWYQQTPGQGLQFLFEYFSETQRNKGNFPGRFSGRQFSNSRSEMNVSTLELGDSALYLCASSLSRDNGYTFGSGTRLTVV.

Of note for this clone: One junction end does not reproduce the germline sequence, and a read error may be involved. The chain has TRBV27 and TRBJ2-3, with TRBD1 matching 8 bases. CDR3 length: 16 residues. Per the germline V gene, CDR1 is MNHEY and CDR2 is SMNVEV (reference sequence). The CDR3 protein is CASSLNGGQGYRYAVF. CDR3 nucleotide sequence: TGTGCCAGCAGTTTAAACGGAGGACAGGGATACAGATACGCAGTATTT.

The rearrangement links TRBV5-1 to TRBJ2-7; 12 bases map to TRBD1. CDR3 length: 15 amino acids. The V gene end was trimmed by 4 bases and the J gene end by 4 bases; junction bases not matched to a gene: 6. Germline values: CDR1 SGHRS, CDR2 YFSETQ. CDR3 bases: TGCGCCAGCAGCCTAGGGACAGGGGGCGGATACGAGCAGTACTTC. Residues: CASSLGTGGGYEQYF.